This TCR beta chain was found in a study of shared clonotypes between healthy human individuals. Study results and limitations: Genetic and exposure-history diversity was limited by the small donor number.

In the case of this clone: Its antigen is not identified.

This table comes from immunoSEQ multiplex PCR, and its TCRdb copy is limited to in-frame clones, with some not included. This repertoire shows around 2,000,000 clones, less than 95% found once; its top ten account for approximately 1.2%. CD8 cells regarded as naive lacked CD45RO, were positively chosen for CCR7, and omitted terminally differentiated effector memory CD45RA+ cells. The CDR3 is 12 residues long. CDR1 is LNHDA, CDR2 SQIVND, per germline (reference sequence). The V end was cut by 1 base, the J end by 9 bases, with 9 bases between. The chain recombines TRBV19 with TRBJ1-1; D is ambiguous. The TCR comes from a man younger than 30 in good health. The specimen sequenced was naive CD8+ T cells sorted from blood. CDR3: CASSIGTVKAFF. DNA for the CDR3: TGTGCCAGTAGTATAGGAACAGTCAAAGCTTTCTTT.